The clone carrying this TCR beta chain was seen repeatedly, ten times or more. This entry belongs to a study of T cells in Graves' hyperthyroidism and ophthalmopathy. Study overall: Peripheral blood was acquired at first diagnosis, ahead of any therapy whatsoever.

RNA transcripts gave rise to amplified TCR beta CDR3 regions. The TCR CDR3 was amplified in a first-round RT-PCR using the HTBI primer set. One entry per CDR3 protein, called by TCRdb with MiXCR from the multiplex PCR reads. The sample carries a few hundred thousand distinct CDR3 sequences, around 13% recorded once. Those with hyperthyroidism were 18 to 65 years old, newly diagnosed, and ill for under 2 months. The sample comprised blood. This sequence originates from a young woman with Graves' hyperthyroidism.

CDR3: CASSPTGWTQYF. Here the CDR3 DNA reads TGTGCCAGCAGCCCGACGGGGTGGACCCAGTACTTC. The chain has TRBV3-1 and TRBJ2-5; possibly TRBD2 for D (5 bases). The CDR3 has 12 amino acids. Per the germline V gene, CDR1 is LGHDT and CDR2 is YNNKEL (reference sequence). The ends were cut back, 4 bases at V and 7 bases at J, with 10 bases in the middle.